The 27 T cell receptor beta chains below all came from one sample that was sequenced in a study of blood T cell repertoires in COVID-19. Method: immunoSEQ multiplex PCR; TCRdb's copy keeps in-frame clones and lacks some. The table has about 89,000 clones, around 85% seen once. What was sequenced was peripheral blood. These receptor sequences come from a woman older than 75 with acute or convalescent COVID-19.

The rearrangement uses TRBV7-2 and TRBJ1-2; 9 nucleotides match TRBD1. The CDR3 extends over 14 amino acids. Trimming took 5 bases from V and 2 from J; bases not matched to a gene: 3. Germline V gene sequence: CDR1 SGHTA, CDR2 FQGNSA. CDR3 in DNA: TGTGCCAGCAGCAATACAGGGGGCAACTATGGCTACACCTTC. Translation: CASSNTGGNYGYTF.

This clone has just one count. The gene calls are TRBV7-2 and TRBJ2-2; TRBD2 might be the D (5 bases). Germline CDR1 and CDR2: SGHTA and FQGNSA. The CDR3 covers 14 residues. Trimming took 4 bases from V and 6 from J, leaving 12 bases between them. CDR3 coding DNA: TGTGCCAGCAGCTACCCCGGAGGTGCCGGGGAGCTGTTTTTT. Encoded protein: CASSYPGGAGELFF.

The chain couples TRBV5-1 to TRBJ2-2; 10 nucleotides align to TRBD1. Per the germline V gene, CDR1 is SGHRS and CDR2 is YFSETQ. The CDR3 length is 15 residues. J lost 5 bases, V lost 2 bases, and 3 bases had no gene match. The CDR3 reads CASSFGQGVTGELFF. The CDR3 coding sequence is TGCGCCAGCAGCTTTGGACAGGGGGTGACCGGGGAGCTGTTTTTT.

The chain carries TRBV3-1 (or the pseudogene TRBV3-2) and TRBJ2-3; 11 nucleotides match TRBD2. The V and J ends lost 1 base and 2 bases, in that order; junction bases with no gene match: 11. Per the germline V gene, CDR1 is LGHDT and CDR2 is YNNKEL (reference sequence). The CDR3 is made up of 19 amino acids. This CDR3 reads CASSQVGPTSGAYTDTQYF. The CDR3 DNA is TGTGCCAGCAGCCAAGTAGGTCCGACTAGCGGGGCTTACACAGATACGCAGTATTTT.

This rearrangement joins TRBV7-2 to TRBJ1-1; 8 positions agree with TRBD1. With V trimmed by 4 bases and J by 4 bases, 11 bases remained unmatched. From germline, CDR1 is SGHTA and CDR2 FQGNSA. The CDR3 extends over 16 amino acids. In DNA form, the CDR3 reads TGTGCCAGCAGCTCCTCTCAGGGGGCGCGAGGCACTGAAGCTTTCTTT. Protein: CASSSSQGARGTEAFF.

The chain has TRBV19 and TRBJ2-2, with TRBD2 matching over 8 bases. Germline values: CDR1 LNHDA, CDR2 SQIVND (reference sequence). The CDR3 length is 15 residues. The V segment lost 3 bases and the J segment 5 bases; nucleotides outside the gene matches: 5. For the CDR3, the DNA is TGTGCCAGTAGTATGAGCGGGGGTAAAACCGGGGAGCTGTTTTTT. It translates to CASSMSGGKTGELFF. Full variable domain (outside the CDR3, taken from reference TRBV19 and TRBJ2-2): DGGITQSPKYLFRKEGQNVTLSCEQNLNHDAMYWYRQDPGQGLRLIYYSQIVNDFQKGDIAEGYSVSREKKESFPLTVTSAQKNPTAFYLCASSMSGGKTGELFFGEGSRLTVL.

The V and J genes are TRBV7-2 and TRBJ2-3, with TRBD2 matching over 16 bases. The CDR3 has 19 residues. CDR1 and CDR2 (germline): SGHTA, FQGNSA. The V gene end was trimmed by 1 base and the J gene end by 5 bases; junction bases not matched to a gene: 9. The CDR3 region is CASSLVAGLAGGQRDTQYF. CDR3 nucleotides: TGTGCCAGCAGCTTAGTTGCGGGACTAGCGGGGGGGCAGAGAGATACGCAGTATTTT.

This clone was detected only once. V and J are TRBV19 and TRBJ2-7; D unresolved. Trimming left V 5 bases short and J 5 bases short, with 16 bases between. The CDR3 runs 14 residues. The V gene's germline CDR1 is LNHDA and CDR2 SQIVND (reference sequence). The DNA of the CDR3 is TGTGCCAGTAGTGAGGTGTCGGGTACCCACGAGCAGTACTTC. Its protein product is CASSEVSGTHEQYF. Together with reference TRBV19 and TRBJ2-7, the CDR3 gives the full variable domain: DGGITQSPKYLFRKEGQNVTLSCEQNLNHDAMYWYRQDPGQGLRLIYYSQIVNDFQKGDIAEGYSVSREKKESFPLTVTSAQKNPTAFYLCASSEVSGTHEQYFGPGTRLTVT.

This clone was recorded only once. The rearrangement links TRBV5-5 to TRBJ1-3; D unresolved. The V and J ends lost 0 bases and 1 base respectively, with 8 bases between them. The germline V gene has CDR1 SGHKS and CDR2 YYEKEE (reference sequence). This CDR3 spans 15 amino acids. CDR3: CASSLDLGSGNTIYF. In DNA form, the CDR3 reads TGTGCCAGCAGCTTGGATCTCGGGTCTGGAAACACCATATATTTT.

This clone was observed a single time. The chain has TRBV7-9 and TRBJ2-5; TRBD2 matches 8 bases. The V and J ends lost 5 bases and 4 bases, in that order; junction bases with no gene match: 18. This CDR3 contains 18 residues. The germline V gene has CDR1 SEHNR and CDR2 FQNEAQ (reference sequence). CDR3 DNA: TGTGCCAGCAGCCCCCAGGGGCAGCCGGGAGGGGCACGAGAGACCCAGTACTTC. Protein product: CASSPQGQPGGARETQYF.

The rearrangement uses TRBV28 and TRBJ2-7; 7 nucleotides match TRBD2. CDR3 length: 14 residues. Germline CDR1 and CDR2: MDHEN and SYDVKM. V dropped 7 bases and J dropped 3; count of bases not matched to a gene: 9. CDR3: CASTGGRFFYEQYF. CDR3 coding DNA: TGTGCCAGCACGGGGGGTAGGTTTTTCTACGAGCAGTACTTC.

V gene TRBV10-3 combines with J gene TRBJ1-5, with a tentative D call TRBD1 (6 bases). Looked up from germline, CDR1 is ENHRY and CDR2 is SYGVKD. The CDR3 covers 15 residues. The V end was cut by 0 bases, the J end by 3 bases, with 9 bases between. The CDR3 DNA sequence: TGTGCCATCAGTGAGTCACAGGGTCACAATCAGCCCCAGCATTTT. It codes for CAISESQGHNQPQHF.

This chain connects TRBV5-1 to TRBJ2-5, with 7 bases that match TRBD1. Germline V lookup: CDR1 SGHRS, CDR2 YFSETQ. V was clipped by 2 bases and J by 2 bases; unmatched bases: 6. This CDR3 is built from 15 residues. CDR3 nucleotide sequence: TGCGCCAGCAGCTTCTCAGGGGGTGTACAAGAGACCCAGTACTTC. Translating gives CASSFSGGVQETQYF.

The rearrangement joins TRBV7-9 to TRBJ1-1; 8 nucleotides match TRBD1. Germline V lookup: CDR1 SEHNR, CDR2 FQNEAQ (reference sequence). Unmatched junction bases numbered 4, after V lost 7 bases and J lost 6 bases. The CDR3 is 12 amino acids. CDR3 in DNA: TGTGCCAGCACCTTGACAGGGGCTGAAGCTTTCTTT. Residues: CASTLTGAEAFF.

The V call is TRBV6-5, the J call TRBJ1-1, with a weak D call TRBD1 (5 bases). The CDR3 loop spans 15 amino acids. The germline V gene has CDR1 MNHEY and CDR2 SVGAGI. Trimming took off 0 bases at V and 7 bases at J, with 15 bases between the two ends. The CDR3, as DNA: TGTGCCAGCAGTTACTCGATGGGGGGGAGCTATGAAGCTTTCTTT. It encodes CASSYSMGGSYEAFF.

CDR3 loop: CASSLGMGRGQPQHF. Written as DNA, the CDR3 is TGTGCCAGCAGCTTGGGTATGGGGCGAGGACAGCCCCAGCATTTT. V is TRBV5-8 and J is TRBJ1-5; a possible D gene is TRBD1 (5 bases). Germline V CDR1 and CDR2: SGHTS, YDEGEE. The CDR3 is 15 residues long. The V end was cut by 0 bases, the J end by 7 bases, with 14 bases between.

This clone was picked up one time. This sequence joins TRBV27 and TRBJ2-5; tentative D call: TRBD1 (8 bases). The CDR3 consists of 14 residues. V lost 3 bases and J lost 9, with 17 bases in between. Germline V lookup: CDR1 MNHEY, CDR2 SMNVEV (reference sequence). CDR3 nucleotide sequence: TGTGCCAGCAGTTTCGGGGGGACAGGCCTTTCCCAGTACTTC. Protein sequence: CASSFGGTGLSQYF.

The chain links TRBV6-5 to TRBJ2-7; 7 bases are a match to TRBD1. Trimming removed 2 bases from V and 4 bases from J; junction bases left unmatched: 2. The CDR3 is 13 residues long. Germline lookup yields CDR1 MNHEY and CDR2 SVGAGI. CDR3 in amino acids: CASSYRTGYEQYF. CDR3 in DNA: TGTGCCAGCAGTTACAGGACAGGATACGAGCAGTACTTC.

V gene TRBV25-1 combines with J gene TRBJ1-3; no definite D call. V lost 1 base, J lost 0 bases, and 10 bases lay in between. The CDR3 contains 16 residues. CDR1 is MGHDK, CDR2 SYGVNS, per germline. CDR3 bases: TGTGCCAGCAGTGAATTGGCAGGTAGCTCTGGAAACACCATATATTTT. As protein: CASSELAGSSGNTIYF.

The chain carries TRBV7-2 and TRBJ2-4; D remains ambiguous. V was clipped by 4 bases and J by 8 bases, with 15 bases between them. The CDR3 length is 14 residues. The germline CDR1 and CDR2 sequences are SGHTA and FQGNSA. The CDR3 nucleotides read TGTGCCAGCAGCTCGACCCCGCAGCGAGACATTCAGTACTTC. Protein product: CASSSTPQRDIQYF.

The chain carries TRBV5-4 and TRBJ2-5; D gene unclear. CDR3 size: 13 residues. With 0 bases removed from V and 5 bases from J, the gap between germline ends came to 8 bases. Germline lookup yields CDR1 SGHNT and CDR2 YYREEE (reference sequence). CDR3 sequence: CASSLVSGETQYF. The CDR3 bases are TGTGCCAGCAGCTTGGTATCCGGGGAGACCCAGTACTTC.

The chain uses TRBV28 and TRBJ1-2; 10 bases map to TRBD1. Germline lookup yields CDR1 MDHEN and CDR2 SYDVKM. V shed 5 bases and J 0 bases; nucleotides not matched to a gene: 3. The CDR3 has 15 residues. In DNA form, the CDR3 reads TGTGCCAGCAGTGGACAGGGGGGGCCTAACTATGGCTACACCTTC. It yields the protein CASSGQGGPNYGYTF.

This clone was observed a handful of times. This chain joins TRBV11-2 and TRBJ1-1; D may be TRBD1 (6 bases). V lost 4 bases to trimming and J lost 1 base, with 19 bases between them. Germline assignment: CDR1 SGHAT and CDR2 FQNNGV. The CDR3 loop spans 17 amino acids. The CDR3 sequence is CASSSNRDKPTNTEAFF. The CDR3 region has the DNA TGTGCCAGCAGCTCGAACCGGGACAAACCAACGAACACTGAAGCTTTCTTT.

The chain carries TRBV5-1 and TRBJ2-3; no clear D. The CDR3 covers 16 residues. V was trimmed by 0 bases and J by 1 base, leaving 12 bases between them. The germline gives CDR1 SGHRS, CDR2 YFSETQ. CDR3 nucleotides: TGCGCCAGCAGCTTGGCCGCTCCATTAGGCACAGATACGCAGTATTTT. It is translated as CASSLAAPLGTDTQYF.

Only a few counts were recorded for this clone. The chain carries TRBV2 and TRBJ2-7, with 8 bases that match TRBD2. Per germline, CDR1 SNHLY and CDR2 FYNNEI. The length of the CDR3 is 12 residues. Trimming at V came to 4 bases and at J to 7 bases, leaving 3 bases not matched to a gene. The CDR3 loop reads CASSAQRGEQYF. The DNA of the CDR3 is TGTGCCAGCAGTGCCCAGCGGGGGGAGCAGTACTTC.

V is TRBV6-5 and J is TRBJ2-1; TRBD2 is a possible D gene (5 bases). The V gene's germline CDR1 is MNHEY and CDR2 SVGAGI. V was clipped by 4 bases and J by 7 bases, with 11 bases between them. This CDR3 has 13 amino acids. The CDR3 loop reads CASSSQGGNEQFF. DNA for the CDR3: TGTGCCAGCAGTTCCCAAGGCGGGAATGAGCAGTTCTTC.

The rearrangement links TRBV28 to TRBJ2-7; 7 bases are a match to TRBD1. J was trimmed by 1 base and V by 4 bases; bases with no gene match: 1. Germline values: CDR1 MDHEN, CDR2 SYDVKM. The CDR3 sequence is 13 residues long. CDR3 coding DNA: TGTGCCAGCAGTTCGGGACAGTCCTACGAGCAGTACTTC. Encoded protein: CASSSGQSYEQYF.